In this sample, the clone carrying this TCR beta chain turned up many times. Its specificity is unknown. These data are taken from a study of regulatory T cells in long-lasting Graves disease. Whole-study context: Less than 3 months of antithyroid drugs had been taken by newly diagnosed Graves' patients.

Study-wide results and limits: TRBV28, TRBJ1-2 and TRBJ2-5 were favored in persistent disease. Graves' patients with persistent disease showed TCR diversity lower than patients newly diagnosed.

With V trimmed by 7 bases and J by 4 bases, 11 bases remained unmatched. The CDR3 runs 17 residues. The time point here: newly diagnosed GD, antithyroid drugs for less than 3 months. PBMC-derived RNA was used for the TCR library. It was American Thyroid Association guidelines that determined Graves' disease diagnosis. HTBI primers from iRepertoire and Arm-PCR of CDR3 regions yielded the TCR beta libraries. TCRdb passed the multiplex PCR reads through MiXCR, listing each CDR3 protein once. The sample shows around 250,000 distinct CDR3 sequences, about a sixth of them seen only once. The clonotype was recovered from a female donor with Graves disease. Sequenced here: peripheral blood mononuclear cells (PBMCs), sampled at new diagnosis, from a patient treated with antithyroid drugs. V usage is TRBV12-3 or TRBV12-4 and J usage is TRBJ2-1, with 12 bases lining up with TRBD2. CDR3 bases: TGTGCCAGCATTTCGCCCAGAGGACTAGCGGGATACAATGAGCAGTTCTTC. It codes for CASISPRGLAGYNEQFF.